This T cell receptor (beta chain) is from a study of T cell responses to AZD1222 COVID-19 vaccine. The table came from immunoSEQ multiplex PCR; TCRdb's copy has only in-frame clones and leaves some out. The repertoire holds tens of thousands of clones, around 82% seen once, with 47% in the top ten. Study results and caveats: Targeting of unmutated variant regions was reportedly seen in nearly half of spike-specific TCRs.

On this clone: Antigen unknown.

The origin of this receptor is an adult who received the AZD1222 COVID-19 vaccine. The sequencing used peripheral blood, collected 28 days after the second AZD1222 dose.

The DNA for the CDR3 is TGTGCCAGCAGCCAAGATGTTACAGGGGGCAATCAGCCCCAGCATTTT. It codes for CASSQDVTGGNQPQHF. The J gene is TRBJ1-5, the V gene TRBV4-2; 7 bases fit TRBD1. Germline V lookup: CDR1 LGHNA, CDR2 YNFKEQ. The trim removed 0 bases at V and 2 bases at J, leaving 4 bases unmatched. The CDR3 length is 16 residues.